The clone carrying this TCR beta chain was counted only a few times. Its specificity is not known. The record originates from a study of Graves' ophthalmopathy and Graves' hyperthyroidism. Notes on the study in general: Between ophthalmopathy and stable hyperthyroidism, a 13-signature model drew a separation with just over 85% sensitivity and 75% to 82% specificity. Blood samples also showed most expanded thyroid clonotypes exceeding 0.001 frequency. Ophthalmopathy progression was predicted with 70.59% sensitivity and about 72% specificity.

CDR1 is ENHRY and CDR2 is SYGVKD in the germline V gene. CDR3 length: 13 residues. Trimming took 3 bases from V and 10 from J, leaving 15 bases between them. Researchers took RNA transcripts and amplified TCR beta CDR3 regions from them. HTBI primers were employed in first-round RT-PCR, then a second-round multiplex PCR followed. Each CDR3 protein gets one entry after TCRdb re-called the multiplex PCR reads with MiXCR. The table shows around 1,000,000 distinct CDR3 sequences, with 35% to 45% occurring only once. The material sequenced was peripheral blood or thyroid tissue (not recorded which). This receptor was taken from an adult man with Graves' hyperthyroidism. This chain connects TRBV10-3 to TRBJ1-1; D remains unclear. This chain's CDR3 is CAISETEEVRAFF. The CDR3 coding sequence is TGTGCCATCAGTGAAACGGAGGAAGTTAGAGCTTTCTTT.